This TCR beta chain was sequenced in a study of cytomegalovirus exposure and HLA in healthy donors. Study-level points and caveats: A previous analysis found most TCR beta V segments productive roughly 87% or roughly 30% of the time. A later analysis linked a missense DCLRE1C variant to TCR beta V- and J-gene trimming.

Amplification used 60 Vbeta primers and 13 Jbeta primers. Assay used: immunoSEQ multiplex PCR; TCRdb lists only in-frame clones, some missing. The table lists 200,000 to 250,000 clones, over 65% of them singletons. A note on this clone: Antigen unknown.

This CDR3 spans 15 amino acids. Germline lookup yields CDR1 SGHRS and CDR2 YFSETQ. The V gene lost 1 base and the J gene lost 1 base, with 11 bases spanning the gap. Samples came from healthy bone marrow donors. Though probably carrying unrecorded immune exposures, donors were nominally healthy at sampling. The receptor comes from a human donor in good health. V usage is TRBV5-1 and J usage is TRBJ1-1; the D gene is possibly TRBD1 (5 bases). The sample consisted of PBMCs. The CDR3, as DNA: TGCGCCAGCAGCTTGTCTGGGGGGACGAACACTGAAGCTTTCTTT. Protein product: CASSLSGGTNTEAFF.